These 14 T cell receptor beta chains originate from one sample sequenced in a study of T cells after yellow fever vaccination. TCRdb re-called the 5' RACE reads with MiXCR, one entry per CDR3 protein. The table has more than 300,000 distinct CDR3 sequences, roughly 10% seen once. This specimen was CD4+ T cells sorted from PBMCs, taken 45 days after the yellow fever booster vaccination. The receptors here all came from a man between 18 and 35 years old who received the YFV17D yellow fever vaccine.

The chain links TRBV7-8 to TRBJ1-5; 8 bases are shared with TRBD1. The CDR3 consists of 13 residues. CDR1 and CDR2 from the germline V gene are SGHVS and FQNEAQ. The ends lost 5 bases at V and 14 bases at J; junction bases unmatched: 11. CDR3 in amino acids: CASSRHRTGTEHF. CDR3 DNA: TGTGCCAGCAGCCGCCATCGGACAGGGACGGAGCATTTT.

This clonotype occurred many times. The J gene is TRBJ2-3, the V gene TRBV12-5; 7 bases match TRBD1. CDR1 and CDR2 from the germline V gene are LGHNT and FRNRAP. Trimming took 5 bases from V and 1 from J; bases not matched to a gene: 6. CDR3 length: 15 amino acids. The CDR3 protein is CASGPNRGGTDTQYF. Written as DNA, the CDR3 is TGTGCTAGTGGTCCTAACAGGGGAGGCACAGATACGCAGTATTTT.

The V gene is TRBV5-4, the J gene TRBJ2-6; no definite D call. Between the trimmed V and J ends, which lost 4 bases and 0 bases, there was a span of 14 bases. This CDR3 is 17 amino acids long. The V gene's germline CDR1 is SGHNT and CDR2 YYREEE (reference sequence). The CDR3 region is CASSRQGFSSGANVLTF. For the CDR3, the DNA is TGTGCCAGCAGCCGACAAGGGTTTTCCTCTGGGGCCAACGTCCTGACTTTC.

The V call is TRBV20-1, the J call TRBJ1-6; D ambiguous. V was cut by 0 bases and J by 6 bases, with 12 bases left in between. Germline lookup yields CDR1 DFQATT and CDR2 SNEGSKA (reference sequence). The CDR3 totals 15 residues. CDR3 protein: CSARDRPGRNSPLHF. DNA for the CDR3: TGCAGTGCTAGAGATCGACCAGGACGTAATTCACCCCTCCACTTT.

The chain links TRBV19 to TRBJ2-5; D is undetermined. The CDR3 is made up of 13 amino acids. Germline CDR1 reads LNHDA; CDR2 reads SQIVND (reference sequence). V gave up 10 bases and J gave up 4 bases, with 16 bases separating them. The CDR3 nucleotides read TGTGCCACCGCCTTGGCCGGCGCAGAGACCCAGTACTTC. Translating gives CATALAGAETQYF.

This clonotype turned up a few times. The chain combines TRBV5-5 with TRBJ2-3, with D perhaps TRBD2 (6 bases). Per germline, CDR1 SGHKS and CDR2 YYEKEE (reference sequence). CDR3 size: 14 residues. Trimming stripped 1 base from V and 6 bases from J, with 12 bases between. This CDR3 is CASSLPGVKDTQYF. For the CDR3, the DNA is TGTGCCAGCAGCTTGCCGGGGGTAAAGGATACGCAGTATTTT.

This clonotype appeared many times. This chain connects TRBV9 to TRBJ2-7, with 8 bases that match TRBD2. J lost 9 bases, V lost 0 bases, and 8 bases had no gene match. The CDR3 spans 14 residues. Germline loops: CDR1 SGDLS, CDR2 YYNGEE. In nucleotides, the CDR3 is TGTGCCAGCAGCGTAGATTCTGCGGGGGGTTTGCAGTACTTC. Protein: CASSVDSAGGLQYF.

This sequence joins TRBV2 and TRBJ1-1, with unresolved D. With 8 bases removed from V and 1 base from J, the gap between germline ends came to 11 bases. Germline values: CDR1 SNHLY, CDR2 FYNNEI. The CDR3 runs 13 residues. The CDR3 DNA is TGTGCCAGCGAGGGTATCCCGAACACTGAAGCTTTCTTT. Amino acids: CASEGIPNTEAFF.

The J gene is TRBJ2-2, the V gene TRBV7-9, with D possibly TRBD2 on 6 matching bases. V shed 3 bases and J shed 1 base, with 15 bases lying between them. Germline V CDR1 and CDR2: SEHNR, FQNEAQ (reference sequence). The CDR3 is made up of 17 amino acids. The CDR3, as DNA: TGTGCCAGCAGCTTCAGCGGAGGGAGAGGGAACACCGGGGAGCTGTTTTTT. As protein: CASSFSGGRGNTGELFF.

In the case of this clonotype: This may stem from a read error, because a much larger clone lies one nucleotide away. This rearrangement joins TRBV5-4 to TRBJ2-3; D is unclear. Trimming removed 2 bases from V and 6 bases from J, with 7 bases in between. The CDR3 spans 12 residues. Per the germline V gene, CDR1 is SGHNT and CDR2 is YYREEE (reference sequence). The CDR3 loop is CASSFSPDTQYF. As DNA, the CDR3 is TGTGCCAGCAGCTTTTCCCCCGATACGCAGTATTTT.

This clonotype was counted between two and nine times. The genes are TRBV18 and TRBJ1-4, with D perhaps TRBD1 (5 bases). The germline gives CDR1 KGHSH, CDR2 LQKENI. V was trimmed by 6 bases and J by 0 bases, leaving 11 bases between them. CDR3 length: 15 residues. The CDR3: CASSRDLATNEKLFF. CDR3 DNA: TGTGCCAGCTCTCGGGACCTAGCAACTAATGAAAAACTGTTTTTT. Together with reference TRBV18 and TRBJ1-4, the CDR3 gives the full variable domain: NAGVMQNPRHLVRRRGQEARLRCSPMKGHSHVYWYRQLPEEGLKFMVYLQKENIIDESGMPKERFSAEFPKEGPSILRIQQVVRGDSAAYFCASSRDLATNEKLFFGSGTQLSVL.

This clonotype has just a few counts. The CDR3 DNA reads as TGCGCCAGCAGCTTGGCGCTAGCGGGTCCTAGCACAGATACGCAGTATTTT. Its protein product is CASSLALAGPSTDTQYF. The chain combines TRBV5-1 with TRBJ2-3; 8 bases line up with TRBD2. The CDR3 is 17 amino acids. CDR1 and CDR2 (germline): SGHRS, YFSETQ. The V and J ends lost 0 bases and 0 bases, in that order; junction bases with no gene match: 6.

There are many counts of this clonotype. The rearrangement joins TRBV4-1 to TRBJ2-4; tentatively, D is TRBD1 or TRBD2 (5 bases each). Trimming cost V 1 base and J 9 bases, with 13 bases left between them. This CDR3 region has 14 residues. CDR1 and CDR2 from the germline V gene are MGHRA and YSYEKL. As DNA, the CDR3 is TGCGCCAGCAGCCAAGGCAGGAACGGGGCCATTCAGTACTTC. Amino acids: CASSQGRNGAIQYF.

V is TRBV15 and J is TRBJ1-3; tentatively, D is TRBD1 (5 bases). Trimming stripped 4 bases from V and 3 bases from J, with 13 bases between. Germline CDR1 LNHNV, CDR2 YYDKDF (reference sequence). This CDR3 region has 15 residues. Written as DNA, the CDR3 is TGTGCCACCAGCACGGGGACGTTTTTTGGAAACACCATATATTTT. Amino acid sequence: CATSTGTFFGNTIYF.